This entry is about one T cell receptor (beta chain). The clone's antigen remains unknown. No clone much larger than this one lies a single base away; base qualities are absent. The immunoSEQ hsTCRbeta Kit was used to sequence TCR beta CDR3 regions from DNA. On the study's bioinformatics: TCR sequencing data were analysed with the ImmunoSEQ Analyzer. T cell clonality was calculated on productive rearrangements as 1 minus Pielou's evenness. T cell diversity was measured with the inverse Simpson index on productive templates. T cell density was TCR beta template counts normalized to usable DNA, estimated by amplifying and sequencing housekeeping genes. Two-sided Kruskal-Wallis tests were used to compare TCR metrics across histologic stages. TCRdb obtained this table from immuneACCESS and retained in-frame rearrangements with V and J assigned. These tables miss some clones; where compared with another copy, unresolved V genes account for less than half of the shortfall, and the remainder is unexplained. V, J and clone size are those of that table, while D and trimming were read from the DNA. Across this sample there are approximately 8,600 clones, with 80% to 85% seen only once. The ten largest clones take up roughly 8% of the sample.

The data stem from a study of immune evolution from preneoplasia to lung adenocarcinoma (dated by TCRdb to about 2021). Some background on the complete study: HLA loss of heterozygosity was found in roughly 7% of AIS, about 16% of MIA and 25% to 40% of ADC lesions, and in no AAH lesions. The immune data were integrated with whole exome sequencing and methylation data from the same cohort of nodules. Resected precursor lesions (AAH, AIS, MIA) and invasive adenocarcinomas were each compared against paired morphologically normal lung tissue. According to the study, around 110 samples went through TCR sequencing. The TCR sequencing data were obtained from some 50 patients. POLYSOLVER was used to infer Class I HLA alleles from exome data, while LOHHLA was used to detect allele-specific HLA loss. The overall cohort comprised 53 patients with pulmonary nodules who underwent surgical resection. The study used immune gene expression, TCR sequencing and multiplex immunofluorescence to profile the immune contexture of lung adenocarcinoma precursors and invasive adenocarcinoma. Sample size was determined by specimen availability and not by a prior power calculation.

Between 2014 and 2017, the patients underwent resection in either Japan or China. Histologic diagnosis of each case was confirmed independently by two lung cancer pathologists on H&E slides. To enrich premalignant or tumor cells for nucleic acid extraction, macro-dissection was performed after pathologic assessment. DNA was isolated from FFPE tissue using the AllPrep DNA/RNA FFPE Kit. The paper as a whole reports these results and caveats: Clonality was highest in normal lung, while later-stage lesions appeared to show lower clonality but higher T cell density and diversity. The findings reflected association rather than direct causation, and larger cohorts with long-term follow-up and longitudinal biopsies were considered necessary. Because all patients were from Japan and China, applicability to Western populations was uncertain. Normal lung had the highest top T cell clone frequencies, and these frequencies appeared to fall progressively from AAH through AIS, MIA and invasive adenocarcinoma. KRAS-mutant nodules showed the highest T cell clonality compared with EGFR-mutant or double wild-type lesions.

V loses 5 bases, J loses 5 bases, and the germline ends lie 15 bases apart. CDR1 and CDR2, looked up from the germline V gene, are SGHTA and FQGNSA. CDR3 length: 15 amino acids, cysteine to phenylalanine. The CDR3 DNA has 45 bases and is translated from base 1. The sequencing input was FFPE minimally invasive lung adenocarcinoma tissue. Taken with the paper, the label for cell subset or site translates to: micro-invasive lung adenocarcinoma (MIA). The rearranged segments are TRBV7-2 and TRBJ1-4; the best D guess is TRBD1, with 5 bases matching. The sequence was collected from a donor older than 65 with lung adenocarcinoma. The sequence in DNA is TGTGCCAGCAGCACCCAAAAAGGGGCGAATGAAAAACTGTTTTTT. Translation gives CASSTQKGANEKLFF. The variable domain in full, with residues beyond the CDR3 obtained from the reference TRBV7-2 and TRBJ1-4 genes, is GAGVSQSPSNKVTEKGKDVELRCDPISGHTALYWYRQSLGQGLEFLIYFQGNSAPDKSGLPSDRFSAERTGGSVSTLTIQRTQQEDSAVYLCASSTQKGANEKLFFGSGTQLSVL.